This T cell receptor (beta chain) is from a study of T cells in Graves' hyperthyroidism and ophthalmopathy. Germline V lookup: CDR1 KGHDR, CDR2 SFDVKD. With V trimmed by 3 bases and J by 1 base, 5 bases remained unmatched. This CDR3 has 16 amino acids. The CDR3 regions of TCR beta were amplified from RNA transcripts. TCR CDR3 underwent first-round RT-PCR with the HTBI primer set. TCRdb ran MiXCR on the multiplex PCR reads and lists one entry per CDR3 protein. The sample holds approximately 740,000 distinct CDR3 sequences, less than 15% seen once. This clonotype originated in a woman aged 18-30 years with Graves' hyperthyroidism. This chain connects TRBV24-1 to TRBJ2-1; 7 bases are shared with TRBD2. Sequenced material: blood. The CDR3 loop reads CATSDESGTSYNEQFF. DNA of the CDR3: TGTGCCACCAGTGATGAGAGCGGGACGTCCTACAATGAGCAGTTCTTC.